The 31 T cell receptor beta chains reported below all come from one sample, sequenced in a study of CXCR3-negative and CXCR3-positive naive CD8 T cells. All TRB cDNA libraries came from 5' RACE performed with UMI labels. Reanalyzing the 5' RACE reads, TCRdb keeps one entry per CDR3 protein, without DNA. The repertoire table contains about 58,000 distinct CDR3 sequences. The sequenced sample was naive CXCR3- CD8+ T cells from blood. As for subset: CD45RO-CCR7+CD27+CD95- naive CD8+ T cells lacking CXCR3 (TNR3-). The receptors were gathered from a human donor in good health. Some clones in this sample may be carry-over from other donors' samples.

The chain has TRBV29-1 and TRBJ2-5; TCRdb picks TRBD2, but there is no DNA to check that call. The CDR3 has 16 amino acids. Germline V gene data show CDR1 as SQVTM and CDR2 as ANQGSEA. This CDR3 reads CSVDLLLAGGEETQYF.

This chain joins TRBV4-3 and TRBJ2-1; without DNA, the TCRdb call of TRBD1 cannot be checked. CDR1 and CDR2 from the germline V gene are LGHNA and YSLEER. The length of the CDR3 is 16 residues. The CDR3 loop is CASSQDRGPSYNEQFF.

This chain connects TRBV15 to TRBJ1-5; with no DNA, the TCRdb D assignment of TRBD1 cannot be verified. Per the germline V gene, CDR1 is LNHNV and CDR2 is YYDKDF (reference sequence). The CDR3 loop spans 15 amino acids. The CDR3 here is CATSAGTGYNQPQHF.

The chain links TRBV7-3 to TRBJ2-7; TCRdb's D call, TRBD2, is unchecked because there is no DNA. The CDR3 extends over 15 amino acids. Germline V gene data show CDR1 as SGHTA and CDR2 as FQGTGA. CDR3 amino acids: CASSFGTSGGYEQYF.

The rearrangement links TRBV12-2 to TRBJ2-1. TRBV12-2 constitutes a pseudogene. The CDR3 is 17 residues long. This CDR3 is CASRLGTSGGAYNEQFF.

The CDR3 reads CSARDRATAYNEQFF. V and J are TRBV20-1 and TRBJ2-1; TCRdb indicates TRBD1, and absent DNA this call remains unverified. CDR1 is DFQATT and CDR2 is SNEGSKA in the germline V gene (reference sequence). The CDR3 spans 15 residues.

This chain joins TRBV29-1 and TRBJ2-4; checking the TCRdb D call of TRBD1 is not possible without DNA. Germline CDR1 SQVTM, CDR2 ANQGSEA. The CDR3 length is 13 residues. The CDR3 here is CSVERGTGDIQYF. The full variable domain, rest sourced from reference TRBV29-1 and TRBJ2-4, is SAVISQKPSRDICQRGTSLTIQCQVDSQVTMMFWYRQQPGQSLTLIATANQGSEATYESGFVIDKFPISRPNLTFSTLTVSNMSPEDSSIYLCSVERGTGDIQYFGAGTRLSVL.

V and J are TRBV14 and TRBJ1-2. The CDR3 spans 15 residues. From germline, CDR1 is SGHDN and CDR2 FVKESK. The CDR3 reads CASSQDMTGRTDYTF.

The chain combines TRBV7-6 with TRBJ2-1; the D gene TCRdb calls, TRBD2, cannot be checked with no DNA. The CDR3 totals 15 residues. Germline V lookup: CDR1 SGHVS, CDR2 FNYEAQ. Here the CDR3 reads CASSSGGRGDNEQFF.

The V gene is TRBV29-1, the J gene TRBJ2-5; TCRdb lists TRBD2, though no DNA is available to test this call. The CDR3 contains 17 residues. Germline V CDR1 and CDR2: SQVTM, ANQGSEA. The CDR3 spells CSVESMLLAGGKETQYF.

The rearrangement uses TRBV19 and TRBJ2-1; TCRdb's D call, TRBD1, is unchecked because there is no DNA. Germline CDR1 LNHDA, CDR2 SQIVND (reference sequence). This CDR3 contains 16 residues. CDR3 in amino acids: CASSTGPTISYNEQFF.

V and J are TRBV27 and TRBJ2-5; TCRdb outputs TRBD1, but without DNA this stays unchecked. The CDR3 covers 15 residues. Germline assignment: CDR1 MNHEY and CDR2 SMNVEV (reference sequence). CDR3 region: CASSSRGNRQETQYF.

The chain employs TRBV13 and TRBJ2-3. Germline V gene data show CDR1 as PRHDT and CDR2 as FYEKMQ (reference sequence). The CDR3 is 13 residues long. The CDR3 protein is CASSLVRTDTQYF.

This chain connects TRBV7-8 to TRBJ2-3; TCRdb gives TRBD1 as the D gene, but with no DNA this cannot be confirmed. Germline CDR1 and CDR2: SGHVS and FQNEAQ. The CDR3 is 19 amino acids. The CDR3 loop reads CASSSPGGGAPVVTDTQYF.

V is TRBV29-1 and J is TRBJ1-5. The CDR3 consists of 13 residues. In germline, CDR1 is SQVTM, CDR2 ANQGSEA. CDR3 loop: CSVEDGGGQPQHF.

CDR3 protein: CSVVTRYNEQFF. This chain connects TRBV29-1 to TRBJ2-1. Germline V gives CDR1 SQVTM, CDR2 ANQGSEA. This CDR3 spans 12 amino acids.

The chain carries TRBV6-2 or TRBV6-3 and TRBJ1-4. Germline V gives CDR1 MNHEY, CDR2 SVGEGT. This CDR3 is 15 amino acids long. The CDR3 loop is CASSPGGQMNEKLFF.

J is TRBJ2-7 and V is TRBV12-3 or TRBV12-4; TCRdb returns TRBD2, unconfirmable since there is no DNA. The CDR3 has 15 residues. The CDR3 loop is CASSWGLAARGEQYF.

The CDR3 spells CASDSPDGQGRETQYF. The chain couples TRBV12-5 to TRBJ2-5; TCRdb designates TRBD1, a call that cannot be tested without DNA. Germline-derived CDR1 and CDR2 are LGHNT and FRNRAP. The length of the CDR3 is 16 residues.

The chain is built from TRBV6-6 and TRBJ2-2; TCRdb's D gene call, TRBD2, goes unchecked for lack of DNA. The CDR3 runs 17 residues. Germline loops: CDR1 MNHNY, CDR2 SVGAGI (reference sequence). CDR3: CASRPLAGETNTGELFF.

This rearrangement joins TRBV7-9 to TRBJ2-3. Germline assignment: CDR1 SEHNR and CDR2 FQNEAQ (reference sequence). CDR3 length: 12 amino acids. This chain's CDR3 is CASSLGIDTQYF.

V usage is TRBV6-6 and J usage is TRBJ2-1; TCRdb's D call, TRBD2, is unchecked because there is no DNA. This CDR3 spans 16 amino acids. The germline gives CDR1 MNHNY, CDR2 SVGAGI (reference sequence). The CDR3 loop reads CASSYSGTSEYNEQFF.

The J gene is TRBJ2-2, the V gene TRBV20-1. The germline CDR1 and CDR2 sequences are DFQATT and SNEGSKA (reference sequence). CDR3 length equals 12 residues. The CDR3 protein is CSAVANTGELFF.

This chain uses TRBV11-2 with TRBJ2-3. This CDR3 region has 12 residues. Germline lookup yields CDR1 SGHAT and CDR2 FQNNGV. Here the CDR3 reads CASTLAADTQYF.

The chain employs TRBV7-9 and TRBJ1-1; TCRdb outputs TRBD1, but without DNA this stays unchecked. The CDR3 extends over 17 amino acids. From germline, CDR1 is SEHNR and CDR2 FQNEAQ (reference sequence). The CDR3 spells CASTPVGRGRRYTEAFF.

The rearrangement uses TRBV6-1 and TRBJ1-5. The CDR3 spans 12 residues. Germline-derived CDR1 and CDR2 are MNHNS and SASEGT. CDR3 sequence reads: CASSEGSLPQHF.

The chain uses TRBV4-3 and TRBJ2-1; without DNA, the TCRdb call of TRBD1 cannot be checked. Germline-derived CDR1 and CDR2 are LGHNA and YSLEER. CDR3 length: 16 amino acids. The CDR3 loop reads CASSQDRVSSYNEQFF.

The gene calls are TRBV5-4 and TRBJ2-2; the D call from TCRdb, TRBD1, cannot be confirmed without DNA. CDR1 and CDR2 (germline): SGHNT, YYREEE (reference sequence). The CDR3 has 16 residues. This chain's CDR3 is CASSGGGTVNTGELFF.

The V call is TRBV29-1, the J call TRBJ2-3; the TRBD1 assignment by TCRdb is unverifiable without DNA. Germline CDR1 is SQVTM and CDR2 is ANQGSEA. This CDR3 is 13 amino acids long. The CDR3 here is CSVEGDSTDTQYF.

V usage is TRBV11-3 and J usage is TRBJ2-5. CDR3 length equals 14 residues. Looked up from germline, CDR1 is SGHNT and CDR2 is YENEEA. Here the CDR3 reads CASSLGVGEETQYF.

The V call is TRBV10-3, the J call TRBJ1-1; TCRdb proposes TRBD1, but this gene call is untestable without DNA. The CDR3 runs 15 residues. Per germline, CDR1 ENHRY and CDR2 SYGVKD. CDR3: CAISALGGMNTEAFF.